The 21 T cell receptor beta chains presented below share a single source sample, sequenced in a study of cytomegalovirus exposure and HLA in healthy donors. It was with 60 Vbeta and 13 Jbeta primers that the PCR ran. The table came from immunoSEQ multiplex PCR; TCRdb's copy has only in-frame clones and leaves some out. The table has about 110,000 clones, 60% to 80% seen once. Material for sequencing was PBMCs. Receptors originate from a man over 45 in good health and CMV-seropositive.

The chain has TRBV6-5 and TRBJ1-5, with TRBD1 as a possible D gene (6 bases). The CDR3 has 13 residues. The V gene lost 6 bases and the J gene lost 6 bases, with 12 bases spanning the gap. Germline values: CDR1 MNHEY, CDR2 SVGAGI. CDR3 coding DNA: TGTGCCAGCAGCCAGGACAGTCTTCAGCCCCAGCATTTT. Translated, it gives CASSQDSLQPQHF.

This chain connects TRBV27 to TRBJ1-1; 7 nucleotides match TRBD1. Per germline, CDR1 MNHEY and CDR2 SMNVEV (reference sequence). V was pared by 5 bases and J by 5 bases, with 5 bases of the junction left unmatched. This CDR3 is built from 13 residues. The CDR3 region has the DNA TGTGCCAGCAGTAACAGGGGTCGGACTGAAGCTTTCTTT. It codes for CASSNRGRTEAFF.

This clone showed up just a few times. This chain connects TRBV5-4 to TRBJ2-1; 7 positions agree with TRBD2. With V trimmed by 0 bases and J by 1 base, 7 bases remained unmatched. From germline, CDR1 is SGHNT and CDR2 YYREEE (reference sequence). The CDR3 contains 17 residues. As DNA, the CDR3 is TGTGCCAGCAGCTTGGATAGCGGGTCATCTTCCTACAATGAGCAGTTCTTC. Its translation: CASSLDSGSSSYNEQFF.

The DNA for the CDR3 is TGTGCCAGTACTTACGGGACTAATAACTATGGCTACACCTTC. Translation gives CASTYGTNNYGYTF. The chain uses TRBV19 and TRBJ1-2; perhaps TRBD1 as D (5 bases). The CDR3 contains 14 residues. Trimming removed 7 bases at V and 1 base at J, with 13 bases between. Germline V gene data show CDR1 as LNHDA and CDR2 as SQIVND (reference sequence).

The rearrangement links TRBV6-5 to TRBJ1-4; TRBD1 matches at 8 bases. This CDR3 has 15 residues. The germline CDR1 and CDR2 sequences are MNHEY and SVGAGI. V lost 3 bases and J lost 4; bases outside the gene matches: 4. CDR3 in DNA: TGTGCCAGCAGTTATGCGGGACAGGTTAATGAAAAACTGTTTTTT. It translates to CASSYAGQVNEKLFF.

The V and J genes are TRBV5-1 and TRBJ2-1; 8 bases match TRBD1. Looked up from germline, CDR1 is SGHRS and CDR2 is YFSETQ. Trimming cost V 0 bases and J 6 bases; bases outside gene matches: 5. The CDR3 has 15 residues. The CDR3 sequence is CASSLGRDRSNEQFF. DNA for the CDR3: TGCGCCAGCAGCTTGGGGCGGGACAGGTCCAATGAGCAGTTCTTC.

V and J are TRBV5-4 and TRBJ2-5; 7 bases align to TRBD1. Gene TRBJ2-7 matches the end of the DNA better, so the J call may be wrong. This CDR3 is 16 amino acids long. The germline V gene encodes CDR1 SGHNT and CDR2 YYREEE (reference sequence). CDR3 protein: CASSRPSGTVTYEQYF. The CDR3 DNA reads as TGTGCCAGCAGCCGACCTTCCGGGACAGTAACCTACGAGCAGTACTTC.

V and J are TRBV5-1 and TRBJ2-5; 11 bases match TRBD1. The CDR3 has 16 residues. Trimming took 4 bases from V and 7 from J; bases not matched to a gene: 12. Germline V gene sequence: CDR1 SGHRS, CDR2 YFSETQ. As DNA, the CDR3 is TGCGCCAGCAGCGGAGGAGGGGACAGGGGGGCGGCGACCCAGTACTTC. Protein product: CASSGGGDRGAATQYF.

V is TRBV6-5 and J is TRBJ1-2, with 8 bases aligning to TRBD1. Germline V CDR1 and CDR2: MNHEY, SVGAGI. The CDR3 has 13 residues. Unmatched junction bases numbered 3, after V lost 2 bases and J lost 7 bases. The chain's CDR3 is CASSYPDRGGYTF. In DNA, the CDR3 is TGTGCCAGCAGTTACCCCGACAGGGGTGGCTACACCTTC.

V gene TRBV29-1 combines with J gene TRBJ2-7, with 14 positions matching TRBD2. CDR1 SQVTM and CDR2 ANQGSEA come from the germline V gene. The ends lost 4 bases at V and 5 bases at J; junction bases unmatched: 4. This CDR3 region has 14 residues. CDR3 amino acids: CSVGTSGRSDEQYF. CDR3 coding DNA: TGCAGCGTTGGGACTAGCGGGAGGTCCGACGAGCAGTACTTC.

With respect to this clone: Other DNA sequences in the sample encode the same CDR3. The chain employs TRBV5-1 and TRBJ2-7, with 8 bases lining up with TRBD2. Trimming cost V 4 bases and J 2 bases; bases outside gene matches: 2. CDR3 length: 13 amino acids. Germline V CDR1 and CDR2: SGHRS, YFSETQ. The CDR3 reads CASSQGLAYEQYF. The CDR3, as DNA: TGCGCCAGCAGCCAGGGACTAGCCTACGAGCAGTACTTC.

The chain's CDR3 is CASTRGGKGNSPLHF. CDR3 DNA: TGTGCCAGCACCCGGGGGGGCAAGGGGAATTCACCCCTCCACTTT. The gene calls are TRBV6-5 and TRBJ1-6, with D perhaps matching TRBD1 (6 bases). CDR3 size: 15 residues. V dropped 7 bases and J dropped 7 bases, with 17 bases sitting between them. Germline loops: CDR1 MNHEY, CDR2 SVGAGI.

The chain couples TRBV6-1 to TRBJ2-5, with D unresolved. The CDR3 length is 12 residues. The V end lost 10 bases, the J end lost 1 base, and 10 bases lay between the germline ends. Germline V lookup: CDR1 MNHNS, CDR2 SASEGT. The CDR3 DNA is TGTGCCATCGTACTTTCCCAAGAGACCCAGTACTTC. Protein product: CAIVLSQETQYF.

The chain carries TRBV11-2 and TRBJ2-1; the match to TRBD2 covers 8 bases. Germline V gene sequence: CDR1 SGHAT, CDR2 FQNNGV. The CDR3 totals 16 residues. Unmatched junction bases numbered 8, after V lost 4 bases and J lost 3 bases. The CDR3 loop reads CASSSLTSGYYNEQFF. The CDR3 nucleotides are TGTGCCAGCAGCTCCCTAACTAGCGGCTACTACAATGAGCAGTTCTTC.

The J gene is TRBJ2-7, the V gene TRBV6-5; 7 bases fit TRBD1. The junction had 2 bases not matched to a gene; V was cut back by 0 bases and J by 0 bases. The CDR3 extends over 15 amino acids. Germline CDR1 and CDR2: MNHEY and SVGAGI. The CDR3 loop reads CASSYSGTVSYEQYF. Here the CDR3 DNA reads TGTGCCAGCAGTTACTCGGGGACAGTCTCCTACGAGCAGTACTTC.

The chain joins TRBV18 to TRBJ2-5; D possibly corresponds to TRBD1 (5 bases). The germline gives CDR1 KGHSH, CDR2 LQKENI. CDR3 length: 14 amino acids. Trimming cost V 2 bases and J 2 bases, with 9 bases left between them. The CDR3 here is CASSPTTVQETQYF. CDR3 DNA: TGTGCCAGCTCACCAACGACAGTTCAAGAGACCCAGTACTTC.

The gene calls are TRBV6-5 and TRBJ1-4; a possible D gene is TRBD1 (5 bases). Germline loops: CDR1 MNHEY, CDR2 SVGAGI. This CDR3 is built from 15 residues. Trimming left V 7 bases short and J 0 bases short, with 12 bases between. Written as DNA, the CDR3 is TGTGCCAGCAAGAGGGGAGGGCCAACTAATGAAAAACTGTTTTTT. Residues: CASKRGGPTNEKLFF.

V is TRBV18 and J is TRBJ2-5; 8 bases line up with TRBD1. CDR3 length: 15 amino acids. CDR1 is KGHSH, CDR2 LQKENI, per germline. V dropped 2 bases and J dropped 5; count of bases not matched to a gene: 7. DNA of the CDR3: TGTGCCAGCTCACCAAACCAGGGGGCTGGGGAGACCCAGTACTTC. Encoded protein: CASSPNQGAGETQYF.

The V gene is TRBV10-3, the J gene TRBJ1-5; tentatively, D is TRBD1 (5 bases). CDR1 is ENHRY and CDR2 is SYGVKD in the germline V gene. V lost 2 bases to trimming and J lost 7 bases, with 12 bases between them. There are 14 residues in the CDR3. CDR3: CAISEGAGRQPQHF. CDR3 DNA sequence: TGTGCCATCAGTGAGGGGGCAGGCCGGCAGCCCCAGCATTTT.

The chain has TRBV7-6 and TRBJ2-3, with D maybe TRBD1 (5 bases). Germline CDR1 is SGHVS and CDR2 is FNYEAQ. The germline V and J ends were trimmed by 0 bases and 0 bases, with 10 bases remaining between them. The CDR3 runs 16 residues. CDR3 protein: CASSLAQGPSTDTQYF. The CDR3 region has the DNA TGTGCCAGCAGCTTAGCGCAGGGCCCTAGCACAGATACGCAGTATTTT.

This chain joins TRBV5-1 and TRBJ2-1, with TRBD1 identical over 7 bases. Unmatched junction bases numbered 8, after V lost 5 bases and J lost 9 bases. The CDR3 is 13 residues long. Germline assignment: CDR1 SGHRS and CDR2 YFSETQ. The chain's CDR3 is CASSPAAGGEQFF. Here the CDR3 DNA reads TGCGCCAGCAGTCCTGCTGCAGGGGGTGAGCAGTTCTTC.